Listed below are T cell receptor beta chains from one sample, sequenced in a study of long-term antiretroviral therapy in people with HIV. Clones were read by immunoSEQ multiplex PCR, and TCRdb kept only the in-frame ones, dropping some. This table has under 45,000 clones, roughly nine tenths appearing once. The source was unsorted PBMCs, collected 1.2 years after starting antiretroviral therapy. These receptors all stem from a woman aged 45-65 years with HIV. The CDR3 runs from the conserved cysteine through the conserved F or W. Each record gives: D gene, clone size, V gene, J gene, CDR3 protein, CDR3 DNA. A D gene is named only where the DNA matches it firmly. For some rows the clone size is stated as once, few or many, or as a class when expanded; others skip it.

-	-	TRBV7-9	TRBJ2-7	CASSFAGQSVQYF	TGTGCCAGCAGCTTCGCGGGACAGTCGGTTCAGTACTTC
-	-	TRBV30	TRBJ2-7	CAIVLTDRIPYEQYF	TGTGCCATCGTCCTGACGGACAGAATCCCATACGAGCAGTACTTC
-	-	TRBV5-5	TRBJ2-1	CASSLGPSNEQFF	TGTGCCAGCAGCTTGGGTCCGAGCAATGAGCAGTTCTTC
-	-	TRBV7-2	TRBJ2-3	CASSLVRDTQYF	TGTGCCAGCAGCTTAGTACGAGATACGCAGTATTTT
-	-	TRBV7-2	TRBJ2-1	CASSLAVGSSYNEQFF	TGTGCCAGCAGCTTAGCTGTCGGAAGCTCCTACAATGAGCAGTTCTTC
TRBD1	-	TRBV15	TRBJ1-1	CATSSFGQGNEAFF	TGTGCCACCAGTTCATTTGGACAGGGAAATGAAGCTTTCTTT
-	-	TRBV9	TRBJ1-1	CASSVQQYTEAFF	TGTGCCAGCAGCGTACAACAGTACACTGAAGCTTTCTTT
TRBD1	-	TRBV2	TRBJ2-7	CASSVIGGGEQYF	TGTGCCAGCAGTGTTATAGGGGGCGGCGAGCAGTACTTC
TRBD2	-	TRBV7-8	TRBJ2-7	CASSLESGGSYEQYF	TGTGCCAGCAGCTTAGAAAGCGGGGGGTCCTACGAGCAGTACTTC
-	-	TRBV7-9	TRBJ1-4	CASSLIGGGEKLFF	TGTGCCAGCAGCTTAATAGGGGGGGGTGAAAAACTGTTTTTT
-	-	TRBV21-1	TRBJ1-1	CASSKTVNTEAFF	TGTGCCAGCAGCAAGACGGTTAACACTGAAGCTTTCTTT
-	-	TRBV6-1	TRBJ2-7	CASSATPYEQYF	TGTGCCAGCAGTGCTACTCCGTACGAGCAGTACTTC
TRBD2	-	TRBV5-1	TRBJ2-2	CASSYRTSGGEGGELFF	TGCGCCAGCAGCTATCGGACTAGCGGGGGGGAAGGCGGGGAGCTGTTTTTT
TRBD1	-	TRBV4-2	TRBJ1-2	CASSQVLQGGHYGYTF	TGTGCCAGCAGCCAAGTTCTACAGGGGGGTCACTATGGCTACACCTTC
TRBD1	-	TRBV9	TRBJ1-1	CASSDAHRGMNTEAFF	TGTGCCAGCAGCGACGCCCACAGGGGGATGAACACTGAAGCTTTCTTT
-	once	TRBV19	TRBJ1-5	CASSGRQYSNQPQHF	TGTGCCAGTAGTGGACGCCAGTATAGCAATCAGCCCCAGCATTTT
TRBD1	-	TRBV2	TRBJ1-3	CASTGQGAGNTIYF	TGTGCCAGCACCGGACAGGGGGCTGGAAACACCATATATTTT
TRBD1	-	TRBV5-5	TRBJ1-2	CASSLGTGEWGYTF	TGTGCCAGCAGCTTAGGGACAGGCGAGTGGGGCTACACCTTC
TRBD1	-	TRBV11-2	TRBJ1-1	CASNRRGGQGSSEAFF	TGTGCCAGCAATAGGAGGGGCGGACAGGGTAGCTCTGAAGCTTTCTTT
-	-	TRBV7-9	TRBJ2-1	CASSLGGGHYNEQFF	TGTGCCAGCAGCTTAGGGGGGGGCCACTACAATGAGCAGTTCTTC
-	-	TRBV14	TRBJ1-4	CASSQDGAGSNEKLFF	TGTGCCAGCAGCCAAGATGGGGCAGGCTCTAATGAAAAACTGTTTTTT
TRBD1	-	TRBV5-5	TRBJ2-7	CASIMTTGAPGHEQYF	TGTGCCAGCATTATGACCACAGGGGCGCCAGGGCACGAGCAGTACTTC
-	once	TRBV5-1	TRBJ2-2	CASSFFTAVELFF	TGCGCCAGCAGCTTTTTTACGGCGGTTGAGCTGTTTTTT
-	-	TRBV12-5	TRBJ2-1	CASGLAYEQFF	TGTGCTAGTGGTTTGGCCTATGAGCAGTTCTTC
-	-	TRBV21-1	TRBJ2-5	CASSNKGLLHRALETQYF	TGTGCCAGCAGCAACAAGGGGCTCCTACACAGGGCCCTGGAGACCCAGTACTTC
-	-	TRBV30	TRBJ2-7	CAWSVRRGSHEQYF	TGTGCCTGGAGTGTACGCAGGGGTTCGCACGAGCAGTACTTC
-	-	TRBV2	TRBJ1-1	CAGGTNTEAFF	TGTGCAGGGGGGACGAACACTGAAGCTTTCTTT
-	-	TRBV6-5	TRBJ2-7	CASSSPPESYEQYF	TGTGCCAGCAGTTCCCCACCTGAATCCTACGAGCAGTACTTC
-	few	TRBV2	TRBJ1-2	CASKDGGHGYTF	TGTGCCAGCAAGGATGGGGGCCATGGCTACACCTTC
TRBD2	-	TRBV10-2	TRBJ2-5	CASSDDGGGFQETQYF	TGCGCCAGCAGTGACGACGGGGGGGGATTCCAAGAGACCCAGTACTTC
-	-	TRBV5-6	TRBJ2-7	CASSLGHEQYF	TGTGCCAGCAGCTTGGGGCACGAGCAGTACTTC
TRBD2	-	TRBV5-1	TRBJ2-3	CASSIGTSGGTDTQYF	TGCGCCAGCAGCATCGGGACTAGCGGTGGCACAGATACGCAGTATTTT
-	-	TRBV9	TRBJ2-1	CASSSEAGSYNEQFF	TGTGCCAGCAGCTCCGAAGCTGGCTCCTACAATGAGCAGTTCTTC
TRBD1	-	TRBV7-6	TRBJ1-5	CASSYGTGELSQPQHF	TGTGCCAGCAGCTACGGGACAGGGGAACTTTCCCAGCCCCAGCATTTT
-	-	TRBV5-1	TRBJ1-1	CASSLDSSLGLNTEAFF	TGCGCCAGCAGCTTAGACAGCTCGTTAGGCTTGAACACTGAAGCTTTCTTT
TRBD1	-	TRBV30	TRBJ1-3	CAWGTGRTGNTIYF	TGTGCCTGGGGGACAGGGAGGACTGGAAACACCATATATTTT
-	few	TRBV19	TRBJ2-2	CASATTGSHTGELFF	TGTGCCAGCGCCACCACAGGGAGCCACACCGGGGAGCTGTTTTTT
TRBD1	-	TRBV9	TRBJ1-2	CASSLDGQGNYGYTF	TGTGCCAGCAGCCTAGACGGACAGGGCAACTATGGCTACACCTTC
-	-	TRBV11-3	TRBJ1-1	CASSLGQPNTEAFF	TGTGCCAGCAGCTTAGGCCAGCCGAACACTGAAGCTTTCTTT
-	-	TRBV6-6	TRBJ2-4	CASSYSAGENIQYF	TGTGCCAGCAGTTACTCGGCAGGGGAAAACATTCAGTACTTC
TRBD1	-	TRBV7-3	TRBJ2-5	CASSPSGGRGETQYF	TGTGCCAGCAGCCCATCAGGGGGCCGGGGAGAGACCCAGTACTTC
TRBD2	-	TRBV7-2	TRBJ2-5	CASSPGTSGYQETQYF	TGTGCCAGCAGCCCGGGGACTAGCGGGTACCAAGAGACCCAGTACTTC
TRBD2	-	TRBV19	TRBJ2-1	CASRVSAGTSGVNEQFF	TGTGCCAGTAGAGTATCGGCCGGGACTAGCGGGGTCAATGAGCAGTTCTTC
-	-	TRBV2	TRBJ1-2	CASSDVSNAAHYGYTF	TGTGCCAGCAGTGACGTGTCCAATGCAGCGCACTATGGCTACACCTTC
-	few	TRBV4-2	TRBJ2-3	CASSQDRGSTDTQYF	TGTGCCAGCAGCCAAGATCGGGGCAGCACAGATACGCAGTATTTT
-	-	TRBV2	TRBJ2-7	CASSKDSSVLQYEQYF	TGTGCCAGCAGTAAGGACTCGAGTGTTCTACAATACGAGCAGTACTTC
-	-	TRBV30	TRBJ1-2	CAWTGFNYGYTF	TGTGCCTGGACAGGTTTTAACTATGGCTACACCTTC
-	-	TRBV4-1	TRBJ1-1	CASSQAVTGNTEAFF	TGCGCCAGCAGCCAAGCCGTGACAGGGAACACTGAAGCTTTCTTT
TRBD1	-	TRBV6-5	TRBJ2-7	CASRPTGGEAEQYF	TGTGCCAGCAGACCCACAGGGGGCGAGGCCGAGCAGTACTTC
TRBD1	-	TRBV7-9	TRBJ1-1	CASSPGQGRMNTEAFF	TGTGCCAGCAGCCCTGGACAGGGGAGGATGAACACTGAAGCTTTCTTT
-	-	TRBV9	TRBJ1-2	CASSVGRRTVTYGYTF	TGTGCCAGCAGCGTCGGTCGGAGGACGGTAACTTATGGCTACACCTTC
-	-	TRBV25-1	TRBJ1-4	CASSEADGRNEKLFF	TGTGCCAGCAGTGAGGCCGACGGACGTAATGAAAAACTGTTTTTT
-	-	TRBV4-1	TRBJ2-1	CASSQDKAEQFF	TGCGCCAGCAGCCAAGATAAGGCCGAGCAGTTCTTC
TRBD1	-	TRBV18	TRBJ2-3	CASSPLDRADTQYF	TGTGCCAGCTCACCCCTTGACAGGGCAGATACGCAGTATTTT